These 14 T cell receptor beta chains came from one sample sequenced in a study of T-cell memory formation after mild COVID-19. From the 5' RACE reads, TCRdb called clonotypes with MiXCR, one entry per CDR3 protein. Of approximately 290,000 distinct CDR3 sequences listed, 7.5% to 9.5% are singletons. The specimen was PBMCs or a T cell subset sorted from them (not recorded which). Receptors originate from a man between 18 and 35 years old who had mild COVID-19 (a few samples of this study predate the infection). Cell type and time point are not known.

The rearrangement joins TRBV9 to TRBJ1-2; maybe TRBD1 (6 bases). V lost 5 bases and J lost 7, with 15 bases in between. The germline V gene has CDR1 SGDLS and CDR2 YYNGEE. The CDR3 sequence is 13 residues long. The chain's CDR3 is CASSGDDRPGYTF. In DNA form, the CDR3 reads TGTGCCAGCAGTGGAGATGACAGGCCTGGCTACACCTTC. Full variable domain (remainder filled in from reference TRBV9 and TRBJ1-2): DSGVTQTPKHLITATGQRVTLRCSPRSGDLSVYWYQQSLDQGLQFLIQYYNGEERAKGNILERFSAQQFPDLHSELNLSSLELGDSALYFCASSGDDRPGYTFGSGTRLTVV.

The V call is TRBV11-2, the J call TRBJ2-7; D is perhaps TRBD1 or TRBD2 (6 bases each). V was shortened by 5 bases and J by 5 bases, with 19 bases between the two germline ends. Looked up from germline, CDR1 is SGHAT and CDR2 is FQNNGV. This CDR3 comprises 15 residues. The DNA of the CDR3 is TGTGCCAGCAGCCTGGAGACAGGAGGGTTCCACGAGCAGTACGTC. Protein product: CASSLETGGFHEQYV.

V gene TRBV12-3 or TRBV12-4 combines with J gene TRBJ2-7, with TRBD2 as a possible D gene (5 bases). This CDR3 comprises 13 residues. The germline V and J ends were trimmed by 7 bases and 3 bases, with 13 bases remaining between them. Here the CDR3 DNA reads TGTGCCAGCACCGAGGGTTTTGACTACGAGCAGTACTTC. Its translation: CASTEGFDYEQYF.

This clonotype was counted many times. The chain links TRBV6-6 to TRBJ2-1; TRBD2 matches at 9 bases. CDR1 and CDR2 (germline): MNHNY, SVGAGI (reference sequence). The CDR3 extends over 16 amino acids. J lost 4 bases, V lost 0 bases, and 4 bases had no gene match. CDR3 sequence: CASSYSGLAPYNEQFF. CDR3 DNA sequence: TGTGCCAGCAGTTACTCTGGACTAGCGCCGTACAATGAGCAGTTCTTC.

This clonotype appeared a few times. The gene calls are TRBV7-9 and TRBJ1-2; D gene ambiguous. Germline V gene sequence: CDR1 SEHNR, CDR2 FQNEAQ (reference sequence). Trimming shortened V by 1 base and J by 0 bases, and 9 bases separated the two germline ends. The CDR3 length is 15 residues. The CDR3 DNA is TGTGCCAGCAGCTTAGGGCCAGCCGCTAACTATGGCTACACCTTC. It codes for CASSLGPAANYGYTF.

This chain links TRBV6-2 or TRBV6-3 with TRBJ1-6; D might be TRBD1 (5 bases). V was pared by 0 bases and J by 7 bases, with 10 bases between. The CDR3 is made up of 15 amino acids. The V gene's germline CDR1 is MNHEY and CDR2 SVGEGT. DNA of the CDR3: TGTGCCAGCAGTTACTCGAGCCACAGGAATTCACCCCTCCACTTT. Translation gives CASSYSSHRNSPLHF.

The V call is TRBV28, the J call TRBJ2-7; perhaps TRBD2 as D (6 bases). CDR3 length: 15 residues. Germline V gene data show CDR1 as MDHEN and CDR2 as SYDVKM. The V end lost 6 bases, the J end lost 0 bases, and 15 bases lay between the germline ends. The CDR3 DNA follows: TGTGCCAGCAGCGCCCCGGGGGTAAGCTCCTACGAGCAGTACGTC. Its translation: CASSAPGVSSYEQYV.

This chain connects TRBV7-3 to TRBJ1-1; 9 bases agree with TRBD1. Germline V gene lookup returns CDR1 SGHTA and CDR2 FQGTGA. With 5 bases clipped from V and 2 bases from J, the junction kept 12 bases outside the gene matches. The length of the CDR3 is 17 residues. The DNA of the CDR3 is TGTGCCAGCAGCAAATTTACAGGGGGCGTTGTCAACACTGAAGCTTTCTTT. As protein: CASSKFTGGVVNTEAFF.

This clonotype appeared a few times. The gene calls are TRBV10-3 and TRBJ2-7; a weak D match, TRBD2 (6 bases). CDR3 length: 14 amino acids. Trimming shortened V by 11 bases and J by 2 bases, and 19 bases separated the two germline ends. The V gene's germline CDR1 is ENHRY and CDR2 SYGVKD. This CDR3 reads CAGSEGFSPYEQYF. Here the CDR3 DNA reads TGTGCCGGATCGGAGGGGTTCTCCCCCTACGAGCAGTACTTC.

This clonotype was seen at least ten times. The chain links TRBV7-7 to TRBJ2-1; D is undetermined. The germline CDR1 and CDR2 sequences are SSHAT and FNYEAQ (reference sequence). This CDR3 has 13 residues. Trimming left V 1 base short and J 8 bases short, with 9 bases between. CDR3 residues: CASSLDGGDEQFF. CDR3 in DNA: TGTGCCAGCAGCTTAGATGGTGGGGATGAGCAGTTCTTC.

This clonotype showed up just a few times. An end of the junction differs from the germline gene, which may be a read error. This sequence joins TRBV18 and TRBJ2-7; D is perhaps TRBD2 (6 bases). The CDR3 runs to 12 residues. Looked up from germline, CDR1 is KGHSH and CDR2 is LQKENI. CDR3 coding DNA: TGTGCCAACTCACCTTCGGGAGACGAGCAGTACTTC. Its translation is CANSPSGDEQYF.

The chain recombines TRBV4-1 with TRBJ2-7, with D possibly matching TRBD1 (6 bases). Trimming stripped 1 base from V and 5 bases from J, with 18 bases between. This CDR3 is 16 amino acids long. CDR1 and CDR2 (germline): MGHRA, YSYEKL. The CDR3 sequence: CASSQVGRGRFHEQYV. DNA for the CDR3: TGCGCCAGCAGCCAAGTCGGCAGGGGTCGGTTCCACGAGCAGTACGTC.

In the case of this clonotype: The junction and the germline gene differ at one end; a read error may be behind it. V is TRBV12-3 or TRBV12-4 and J is TRBJ1-5; 9 bases fit TRBD1. The CDR3 runs to 15 residues. CDR3 nucleotides: TGTGCCAGCAGTTCACACGGGACAGGGAATCAGCCCCAGAATTTT. As protein: CASSSHGTGNQPQNF.

The rearrangement links TRBV11-3 to TRBJ2-1; D remains ambiguous. This CDR3 is built from 13 residues. V was cut by 5 bases and J by 8 bases, with 13 bases left in between. Germline V gene lookup returns CDR1 SGHNT and CDR2 YENEEA. CDR3 protein: CASSVWRMDEQFF. Written as DNA, the CDR3 is TGTGCCAGCAGCGTGTGGCGGATGGATGAGCAGTTCTTC.